This T cell receptor (beta chain) was captured by sequencing in a study of cytomegalovirus exposure and HLA in healthy donors. Study details: A previous analysis identified around 120 million unique TCR beta sequences derived from approximately 190 million T cells.

The study's findings and limits: As a later analysis revealed, most CMV-associated TCR beta chains appeared HLA-restricted. As confirmed in vitro, three CMV-associated chains were specific for CMV antigens.

This clone has a handful of counts. Its antigen is not identified. In nominal health when sampled, donors likely had unrecorded immune exposures nonetheless. Germline loops: CDR1 SNHLY, CDR2 FYNNEI. Trimming removed 8 bases from V and 1 base from J; junction bases left unmatched: 2. The CDR3 runs to 13 residues. PCR primers comprised 60 Vbeta and 13 Jbeta primers. Repertoires were generated with immunoSEQ multiplex PCR, while TCRdb's copy carries only in-frame clones and drops some. The profile covers some 100,000 clones, with 65% to 80% appearing a single time and about a sixth taken by the ten largest.

Sequencing was done on a sample of PBMCs. The receptor's source is a woman between 18 and 30 years old in good health and CMV-seropositive. The rearrangement uses TRBV2 and TRBJ2-5, with 9 bases matching TRBD2. The CDR3 sequence: CASSSGIQETQYF. In DNA, the CDR3 is TGTGCCAGCTCTAGCGGGATCCAAGAGACCCAGTACTTC.